This record concerns one T cell receptor beta chain sequence. The data stem from a study of blood T cell repertoires in COVID-19. The assay was immunoSEQ multiplex PCR, and TCRdb's table has in-frame clones only and misses some. The table has nearly 300,000 clones, nearly 90% seen once. Deletions cut 5 bases from V and 6 bases from J, with 19 bases between. The CDR3 totals 15 residues. CDR1 and CDR2 (germline): MNHNY, SVGAGI (reference sequence). The clonotype comes from a woman aged 45-60 years who had been exposed to COVID-19. The V gene is TRBV6-6, the J gene TRBJ1-2; tentatively, D is TRBD1 (6 bases). Sequencing was carried out using PBMCs or T cells enriched from blood (not recorded which). The CDR3: CASSTPLTGFDGYTF. DNA for the CDR3: TGTGCCAGCAGTACCCCCCTTACAGGGTTTGATGGCTACACCTTC.